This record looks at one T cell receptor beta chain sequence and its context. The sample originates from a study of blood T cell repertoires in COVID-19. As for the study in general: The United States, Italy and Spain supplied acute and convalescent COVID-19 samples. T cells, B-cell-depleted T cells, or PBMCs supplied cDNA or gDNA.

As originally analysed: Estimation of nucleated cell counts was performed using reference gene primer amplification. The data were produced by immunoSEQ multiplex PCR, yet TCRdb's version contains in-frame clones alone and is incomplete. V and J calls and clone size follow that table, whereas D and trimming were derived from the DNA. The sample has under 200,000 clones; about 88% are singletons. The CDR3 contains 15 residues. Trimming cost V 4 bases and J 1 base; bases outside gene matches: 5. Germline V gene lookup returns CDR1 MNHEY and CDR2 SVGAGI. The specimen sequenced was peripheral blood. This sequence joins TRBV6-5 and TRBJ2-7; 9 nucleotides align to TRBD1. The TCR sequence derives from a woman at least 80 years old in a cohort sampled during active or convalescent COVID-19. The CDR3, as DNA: TGTGCCAGCAGTTCGGGGACAGGGTGGTCCTACGAGCAGTACTTC. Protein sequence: CASSSGTGWSYEQYF.